The 11 T cell receptor beta chains below come from one sample, sequenced in a study of CD8+ T cells in alopecia areata. Sequencing templates came from extracted RNA that was reverse transcribed into cDNA. Assay: immunoSEQ multiplex PCR; the TCRdb copy retains only in-frame clones and omits some. The sample lists about 250,000 clones, 67% occurring once. The sample was CD4+ T cells sorted from blood, taken at week 0. These receptors all stem from a human donor with alopecia areata.

The rearrangement links TRBV11-2 to TRBJ2-7, with TRBD2 matching 12 bases. V was pared by 8 bases and J by 2 bases, with 1 base of the junction left unmatched. In germline, CDR1 is SGHAT, CDR2 FQNNGV. The CDR3 contains 13 residues. The CDR3 DNA sequence: TGTGCCAGCCGACTAGCGGGGGCCTACGAGCAGTACTTC. Translated: CASRLAGAYEQYF.

The chain is built from TRBV30 and TRBJ2-1; 7 bases match TRBD2. The CDR3 totals 15 residues. The ends lost 2 bases at V and 9 bases at J; junction bases unmatched: 13. The germline gives CDR1 GTSNPN, CDR2 SVGIG (reference sequence). The CDR3 region is CAWSPQRGPPTEQFF. For the CDR3, the DNA is TGTGCCTGGAGTCCCCAGCGGGGCCCACCCACTGAGCAGTTCTTC. Full variable domain (remainder filled in from reference TRBV30 and TRBJ2-1): SQTIHQWPATLVQPVGSPLSLECTVEGTSNPNLYWYRQAAGRGLQLLFYSVGIGQISSEVPQNLSASRPQDRQFILSSKKLLLSDSGFYLCAWSPQRGPPTEQFFGPGTRLTVL.

The chain recombines TRBV11-2 with TRBJ2-7; D might be TRBD1 (6 bases). This CDR3 spans 14 amino acids. V dropped 5 bases and J dropped 1 base, with 12 bases sitting between them. CDR1 is SGHAT, CDR2 FQNNGV, per germline. This chain's CDR3 is CASSNNRVSYEQYF. DNA of the CDR3: TGTGCCAGCAGCAACAACAGGGTATCCTACGAGCAGTACTTC.

V is TRBV11-2 and J is TRBJ2-5; D gene unclear. The CDR3 is 12 residues long. V lost 5 bases and J 5 bases, leaving 9 bases between the germline ends. The V gene's germline CDR1 is SGHAT and CDR2 FQNNGV. CDR3 in amino acids: CASSLTRETQYF. As DNA, the CDR3 is TGTGCCAGCAGCCTAACTCGGGAGACCCAGTACTTC.

CDR3 in amino acids: CSVSFLINTGELFF. The CDR3, as DNA: TGCAGCGTTAGCTTTCTTATCAACACCGGGGAGCTGTTTTTT. This rearrangement joins TRBV29-1 to TRBJ2-2; no firm D call. The V gene's germline CDR1 is SQVTM and CDR2 ANQGSEA. With 5 bases removed from V and 2 bases from J, the gap between germline ends came to 12 bases. The CDR3 covers 14 residues.

V and J are TRBV7-2 and TRBJ2-7; no reliable D call. This CDR3 contains 14 residues. V was shortened by 5 bases and J by 2 bases, with 13 bases between the two germline ends. From germline, CDR1 is SGHTA and CDR2 FQGNSA. CDR3 amino acids: CASSPRFRTYEQYF. The CDR3, as DNA: TGTGCCAGCAGCCCGCGGTTCCGAACCTACGAGCAGTACTTC.

The genes are TRBV9 and TRBJ2-1; 9 nucleotides line up with TRBD1. This CDR3 region has 15 residues. Germline V gene data show CDR1 as SGDLS and CDR2 as YYNGEE. Unmatched junction bases numbered 3, after V lost 3 bases and J lost 2 bases. Here the CDR3 reads CASSATGGTYNEQFF. The CDR3, as DNA: TGTGCCAGCAGCGCGACAGGGGGTACCTACAATGAGCAGTTCTTC. The entire variable domain, with the rest obtained from reference TRBV9 and TRBJ2-1, is as follows: DSGVTQTPKHLITATGQRVTLRCSPRSGDLSVYWYQQSLDQGLQFLIQYYNGEERAKGNILERFSAQQFPDLHSELNLSSLELGDSALYFCASSATGGTYNEQFFGPGTRLTVL.

Points on this clone: Other DNA sequences in the same sample also yield this CDR3. The V gene is TRBV30, the J gene TRBJ1-6; D ambiguous. The length of the CDR3 is 13 residues. V lost 2 bases and J lost 7, with 9 bases in between. Germline V gene lookup returns CDR1 GTSNPN and CDR2 SVGIG (reference sequence). CDR3 in amino acids: CAWSLDPNSPLHF. In DNA, the CDR3 is TGTGCCTGGAGTTTGGACCCCAATTCACCCCTCCACTTT.

This chain links TRBV10-3 with TRBJ1-5, with D possibly being TRBD1 (5 bases). The CDR3 covers 14 residues. The germline CDR1 and CDR2 sequences are ENHRY and SYGVKD. V dropped 4 bases and J dropped 5 bases, with 12 bases sitting between them. CDR3: CAISGGGGDQPQHF. CDR3 in DNA: TGTGCCATCAGTGGGGGAGGAGGGGATCAGCCCCAGCATTTT.

The rearrangement uses TRBV29-1 and TRBJ2-7; 9 nucleotides agree with TRBD1. This CDR3 comprises 14 residues. Looked up from germline, CDR1 is SQVTM and CDR2 is ANQGSEA. The trim removed 4 bases at V and 3 bases at J, leaving 7 bases unmatched. The CDR3 loop reads CSVGTGGMIYEQYF. For the CDR3, the DNA is TGCAGCGTTGGTACAGGGGGCATGATCTACGAGCAGTACTTC.

The gene calls are TRBV29-1 and TRBJ2-5; D might be TRBD1 (5 bases). CDR1 and CDR2 from the germline V gene are SQVTM and ANQGSEA. The CDR3 runs to 15 residues. V lost 1 base, J lost 2 bases, and 14 bases lay in between. CDR3 sequence reads: CSVEGLGQAQETQYF. DNA for the CDR3: TGCAGCGTTGAAGGTCTGGGGCAGGCGCAAGAGACCCAGTACTTC.